These T cell receptor beta chains were read from a single sample in a study of shared clonotypes between healthy human individuals. Produced via immunoSEQ multiplex PCR; TCRdb's table is partial and in-frame only. The repertoire holds around 100,000 clones, about 66% seen once, with over 20% in the top ten. The sample consisted of memory CD8+ T cells sorted from blood. The receptor source for this set is a woman aged 25-40 years in good health. CDR3s include the opening cysteine and the closing phenylalanine or tryptophan. A D gene is named only where the DNA matches it firmly.

J gene | V gene | D gene | CDR3 protein | CDR3 DNA
TRBJ2-7 | TRBV7-8 | - | CASSFTSSYEQYF | TGTGCCAGCAGCTTTACAAGCAGCTACGAGCAGTACTTC
TRBJ2-7 | TRBV7-2 | - | CASSLRDQIYEQYF | TGTGCCAGCAGTCTCCGGGACCAGATCTACGAGCAGTACTTC
TRBJ2-5 | TRBV5-1 | TRBD2 | CASSSGLEETQYF | TGCGCCAGCAGCTCGGGACTAGAAGAGACCCAGTACTTC
TRBJ2-3 | TRBV11-3 | - | CASSYRDRPTDTQYF | TGTGCCAGCAGTTATAGAGACAGGCCCACAGATACGCAGTATTTT
TRBJ2-3 | TRBV19 | - | CASSIGDLTDTQYF | TGTGCCAGTAGTATAGGCGACCTCACAGATACGCAGTATTTT
TRBJ2-1 | TRBV28 | TRBD1 | CASSPDRANPDYNEQFF | TGTGCCAGCAGCCCCGACAGGGCCAACCCAGATTACAATGAGCAGTTCTTC
TRBJ2-3 | TRBV29-1 | - | CSVDGDTQYF | TGCAGCGTTGATGGAGATACGCAGTATTTT
TRBJ2-5 | TRBV6-1 | TRBD1 | CASSWTGAETQYF | TGTGCCAGCAGTTGGACAGGGGCCGAGACCCAGTACTTC
TRBJ2-7 | TRBV19 | - | CASSIVKGHEQYF | TGTGCCAGTAGTATAGTCAAGGGCCACGAGCAGTACTTC
TRBJ1-4 | TRBV19 | - | CASSGRSNEKLFF | TGTGCCAGCTCCGGACGGTCTAATGAAAAACTGTTTTTT
TRBJ1-3 | TRBV7-6 | TRBD1 | CASSTRDSRNTIYF | TGTGCCAGCAGCACAAGGGACAGCAGAAACACCATATATTTT
TRBJ2-1 | TRBV9 | TRBD2 | CASSERTSGTYYNEQFF | TGTGCCAGCAGCGAGAGGACTAGCGGTACATATTACAATGAGCAGTTCTTC
TRBJ2-7 | TRBV23-1 | - | CASSQSGRYYEQYF | TGCGCCAGCAGTCAATCGGGGAGATACTACGAGCAGTACTTC
TRBJ2-4 | TRBV6-7 | - | CASRPCTGVWNFTKNIQYF | TGTGCCAGCCGCCCGTGCACGGGAGTCTGGAATTTTACCAAAAACATTCAGTACTTC
TRBJ2-2 | TRBV7-9 | TRBD2 | CASSEAGDGTGELFF | TGTGCCAGCAGCGAAGCGGGAGACGGCACCGGGGAGCTGTTTTTT
TRBJ2-7 | TRBV11-2 | TRBD1 | CASSNTGQEQYF | TGTGCCAGCAGTAATACGGGACAGGAGCAGTACTTC